Listed below are T cell receptor beta chains from one sample, sequenced in a study of cytomegalovirus exposure and HLA in healthy donors. Sequencing used immunoSEQ multiplex PCR; TCRdb keeps in-frame clones, though not all of them. The sample has about 140,000 clones, roughly 87% seen once. Sequencing used PBMCs. The receptors here all came from a woman in her thirties or forties in good health and CMV-seronegative. CDR3s include the opening cysteine and the closing phenylalanine or tryptophan. Each record gives: D gene, clone size, V gene, J gene, CDR3 protein, CDR3 DNA. The D gene is left open where the match is weak. Clone sizes are given selectively: once, few, many, or a class where the clone is expanded.

NA,NA,TRBV5-5,TRBJ2-6,CASASDRPSGANVLTF,TGTGCCAGCGCTTCCGACAGGCCCTCTGGGGCCAACGTCCTGACTTTC
NA,once,TRBV7-3,TRBJ2-5,CASSRNQETQYF,TGTGCCAGCAGCCGTAACCAAGAGACCCAGTACTTC
TRBD1,NA,TRBV18,TRBJ2-2,CASSPPHSTGWIGELFF,TGTGCCAGCTCACCACCCCACTCGACAGGGTGGATCGGGGAGCTGTTTTTT
NA,NA,TRBV7-9,TRBJ2-3,CASSEYGTVTDTQYF,TGTGCCAGCAGCGAATATGGGACTGTCACAGATACGCAGTATTTT
NA,NA,TRBV30,TRBJ1-2,CACDRSYGYTF,TGTGCCTGCGACAGGAGCTATGGCTACACCTTC
TRBD2,NA,TRBV11-3,TRBJ2-7,CASSLEGLASYEQYF,TGTGCCAGCAGCTTAGAAGGACTAGCATCCTACGAGCAGTACTTC
NA,NA,TRBV7-8,TRBJ2-7,CASSPPLGGGYEQHF,TGTGCCAGCAGCCCCCCCCTCGGGGGTGGCTACGAGCAGCACTTC
NA,once,TRBV30,TRBJ1-1,CAWNEVGNTEAFF,TGTGCCTGGAATGAGGTCGGGAACACTGAAGCTTTCTTT
TRBD2,NA,TRBV5-4,TRBJ2-5,CASSPGGAYQETQYF,TGTGCCAGCAGCCCGGGGGGGGCTTACCAAGAGACCCAGTACTTC
TRBD2,NA,TRBV7-9,TRBJ2-2,CASSLGGLGSGELFF,TGTGCCAGCAGCTTGGGTGGACTAGGCTCCGGGGAGCTGTTTTTT
NA,once,TRBV6-5,TRBJ1-5,CASSSLGARNQPQHF,TGTGCCAGCAGTTCTTTGGGGGCACGAAATCAGCCCCAGCATTTT
NA,few,TRBV5-4,TRBJ2-2,CASRMDRNTGELFF,TGTGCCAGCAGGATGGACAGGAACACCGGGGAGCTGTTTTTT
TRBD1,once,TRBV5-1,TRBJ2-1,CASSIGQDNEQFF,TGCGCCAGCAGCATAGGACAGGACAATGAGCAGTTCTTC
NA,NA,TRBV5-5,TRBJ1-1,CASSLFGAMNTEAFF,TGTGCCAGCAGCTTGTTTGGGGCCATGAACACTGAAGCTTTCTTT
NA,once,TRBV5-1,TRBJ2-3,CASSWAGQPSTDTQYF,TGCGCCAGCAGCTGGGCCGGACAGCCAAGCACAGATACGCAGTATTTT
NA,NA,TRBV4-3,TRBJ2-1,CASSHDLSSYNEQFF,TGCGCCAGCAGCCATGACTTGTCCTCCTACAATGAGCAGTTCTTC